This T cell receptor beta chain was identified in a study of T cells after yellow fever vaccination. The CDR3 totals 11 residues. V lost 3 bases and J lost 6; bases outside the gene matches: 0. Germline V gives CDR1 DFQATT, CDR2 SNEGSKA (reference sequence). In its sample, this clonotype was seen a few times. 5'RACE template switching produced TCR cDNA carrying a universal primer site and UMIs. MiXCR was run by TCRdb on the 5' RACE reads, yielding one entry per CDR3 protein. The profile shows 550,000 or so distinct CDR3 sequences, about 19% of them singletons. This receptor was taken from a man aged 30 to 39 who received the YFV17D yellow fever vaccine. The genes are TRBV20-1 and TRBJ2-3, with 7 bases matching TRBD2. The sequences come from PBMCs, collected 15 days after the yellow fever booster vaccination. The chain's CDR3 is CSASGRDTQYF. For the CDR3, the DNA is TGCAGTGCTAGCGGGAGGGATACGCAGTATTTT.